The sequence of this T cell receptor beta chain was determined in a study of blood T cell repertoires in COVID-19. This clone occurred a few times. Clones were sequenced by immunoSEQ multiplex PCR, and TCRdb holds only the in-frame ones, with some missing. The sample carries approximately 300,000 clones, approximately 90% recorded once. Sequenced: peripheral blood. This clonotype originated in a woman between 45 and 65 years old who had recovered from COVID-19.

CDR3 in amino acids: CASSLYRANEQYF. The DNA for the CDR3 is TGTGCCAGCAGCTTATACAGGGCGAACGAGCAGTACTTC. The genes are TRBV11-2 and TRBJ2-7; perhaps TRBD1 as D (6 bases). Trimming removed 2 bases from V and 5 bases from J, with 10 bases in between. There are 13 residues in the CDR3. CDR1 SGHAT and CDR2 FQNNGV come from the germline V gene.